A selection of T cell receptor beta chains follows, all from one sample in a study of naive and memory T cell subsets. Via MiXCR, TCRdb re-called the UMI-ligation and nested PCR reads, giving one row per CDR3 protein. The sample holds 8,800 or so distinct CDR3 sequences; roughly 30% are singletons and the top ten take approximately 50%. The sample consisted of CD8+ TEMRA cells from blood. The source is a human donor in good health. Both conserved end residues are part of each CDR3. The D gene is left open where the match is weak. Size is stated for part of the rows, as once, few or many counts, or as a class when the clone is expanded.

TRBV20-1	.	TRBJ2-4	.	TGCAGTGCTACGGACCCGCGTACGGGAAACATTCAGTACTTC	CSATDPRTGNIQYF
TRBV14	.	TRBJ1-1	.	TGTGCCAGCAGCCAATACGGAACGAACACTGAAGCTTTCTTT	CASSQYGTNTEAFF
TRBV11-3	.	TRBJ2-3	.	TGTGCCAGCAGCCGACCGGGGGACCCCCGCACAGATACGCAGTATTTT	CASSRPGDPRTDTQYF
TRBV18	.	TRBJ1-3	.	TGTGCCAGCTCACGGGGCTCTGGAAACACCATATATTTT	CASSRGSGNTIYF
TRBV7-2	.	TRBJ2-1	TRBD2	TGTGCCAGCAATACGGGACTAGCGGGGGACAACTACAATGAGCAGTTCTTC	CASNTGLAGDNYNEQFF
TRBV4-3	many	TRBJ2-1	.	TGCGCCAGCAGCCAATACTGGGGCCCCTCCTACAATGAGCAGTTCTTC	CASSQYWGPSYNEQFF
TRBV30	few	TRBJ2-7	.	TGTGCCTGGAGTGTACCGGGCTCCTACGAGCAGTACTTC	CAWSVPGSYEQYF
TRBV10-3	.	TRBJ2-1	.	TGTGCCATCAGTGTTTATATGAGGGACGTAAAAAATGAGCAGTTCTTC	CAISVYMRDVKNEQFF
TRBV12-3/TRBV12-4	hyperexpanded	TRBJ2-1	TRBD1	TGTGCCAGCAGCATGGACAGGGGGCTAGAGTGGGACAATGAGCAGTTCTTC	CASSMDRGLEWDNEQFF
TRBV7-9	.	TRBJ2-7	.	TGTGCCAGCTCTAGTCAGGGCGGACTCTACGAGCAGTACTTC	CASSSQGGLYEQYF
TRBV12-3/TRBV12-4	.	TRBJ2-1	.	TGTGCCAGCAGCCGGGATCGCCCAAATGAGCAGTTCTTC	CASSRDRPNEQFF
TRBV7-2	.	TRBJ2-3	.	TGTGCCAGCAGCTTAGGCCTGTGGCGGTCACACACAGATACGCAGTATTTT	CASSLGLWRSHTDTQYF
TRBV7-9	.	TRBJ2-7	.	TGTGCCAGCAGCGGGGGACAAATCTACGAGCAGTACTTC	CASSGGQIYEQYF
TRBV7-9	.	TRBJ2-7	.	TGTGCCAGCAGCCAACTCGCCAGGCGGGAATGGTACGAGCAGTACTTC	CASSQLARREWYEQYF
TRBV7-8	.	TRBJ1-3	TRBD1	TGTGCCAGCAGCCCCGATATCGACAGGGATCCATTCACCGGAAACACCATATATTTT	CASSPDIDRDPFTGNTIYF
TRBV20-1	few	TRBJ2-7	.	TGCAGTGCTAGGCGCGGTACCTACGAGCAGTACTTC	CSARRGTYEQYF
TRBV19	many	TRBJ2-5	.	TGTGCCAGTAGCCGGGACTTTCAAGAGACCCAGTACTTC	CASSRDFQETQYF
TRBV4-3	.	TRBJ2-1	.	TGCGCCAGCAGCCAAGATGGCGGAACCAGACGTGGGCAGTTCTTC	CASSQDGGTRRGQFF
TRBV11-1	.	TRBJ2-1	TRBD1	TGTGCCAGCAGCCAAACAGGGGGCTCCTACAATGAGCAGTTCTTC	CASSQTGGSYNEQFF
TRBV18	.	TRBJ2-4	.	TGTGCCAGCCGGTTCGGGGACATTCAGTACTTC	CASRFGDIQYF
TRBV5-4	.	TRBJ2-3	.	TGTGCCAGCAGCCAACAGGGATTACCAGATACGCAGTATTTT	CASSQQGLPDTQYF
TRBV28	few	TRBJ2-7	TRBD2	TGTGCCAGCAGTCAACAGGGAGCGGGGGTCTTCAGCGAGCAGTACTTC	CASSQQGAGVFSEQYF
TRBV5-4	once	TRBJ1-4	.	TGTGCCAGCAGTTTGGACACCTTGGGGCAAAAACTGTTTTTT	CASSLDTLGQKLFF
TRBV2	many	TRBJ1-1	TRBD1	TGTGCCAGCAGGGACCTGGACAGGGGAATTTTTGGGGCTTTCTTT	CASRDLDRGIFGAFF
TRBV3-1	.	TRBJ2-2	TRBD1	TGTGCCAGCAGCCTAGACTGGACAGGGAACACCGGGGAGCTGTTTTTT	CASSLDWTGNTGELFF
TRBV20-1	few	TRBJ2-1	.	TGCAGTGCACGACTCTACAATGAGCAGTTCTTC	CSARLYNEQFF